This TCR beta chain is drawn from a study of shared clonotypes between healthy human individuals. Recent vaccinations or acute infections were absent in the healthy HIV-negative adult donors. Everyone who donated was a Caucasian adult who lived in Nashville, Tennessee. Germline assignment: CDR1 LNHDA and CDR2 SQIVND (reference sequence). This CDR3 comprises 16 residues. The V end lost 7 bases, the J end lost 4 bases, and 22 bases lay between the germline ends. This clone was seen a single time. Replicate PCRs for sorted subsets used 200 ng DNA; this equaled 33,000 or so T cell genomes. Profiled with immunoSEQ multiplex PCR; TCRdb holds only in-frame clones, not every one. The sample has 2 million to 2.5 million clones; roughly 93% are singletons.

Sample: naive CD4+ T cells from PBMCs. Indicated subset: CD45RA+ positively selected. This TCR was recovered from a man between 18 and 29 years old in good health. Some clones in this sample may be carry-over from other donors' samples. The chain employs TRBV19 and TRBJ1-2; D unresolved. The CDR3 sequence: CASTSTWAATAYGYTF. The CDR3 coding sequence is TGTGCCAGTACCTCGACTTGGGCGGCGACCGCCTATGGCTACACCTTC.